This TCR beta chain emerged from a study of T cell responses to AZD1222 COVID-19 vaccine. The repertoire was sequenced with immunoSEQ multiplex PCR; TCRdb's copy has only in-frame clones and lacks some. The sample lists 100,000 or so clones; 87% were seen once. The germline V gene encodes CDR1 SGHTA and CDR2 FQGNSA. Trimming cost V 5 bases and J 7 bases, with 17 bases left between them. This CDR3 has 15 amino acids. The sequences come from peripheral blood, collected on day 0 of AZD1222 vaccination. This TCR was sampled from an adult in good health. The gene calls are TRBV7-2 and TRBJ1-4; no clear D. The DNA of the CDR3 is TGTGCCAGCAGCCCCCGGGGAGGTTGGGGTGAAAAACTGTTTTTT. This translates into CASSPRGGWGEKLFF.